Shown below are 27 T cell receptor beta chains from a single sample sequenced in a study of cytomegalovirus exposure and HLA in healthy donors. Primers included in the PCR were 60 Vbeta and 13 Jbeta primers. The method was immunoSEQ multiplex PCR; TCRdb's version includes in-frame clones alone and lacks a portion of them. The sample contains approximately 85,000 clones, about two thirds of which appear only once. The specimen was PBMCs. The origin of the receptors is a woman aged 25-40 years in good health and CMV-seropositive.

The chain joins TRBV28 to TRBJ1-2, with D hard to call. Between the trimmed V and J ends, which lost 3 bases and 5 bases, there was a span of 10 bases. This CDR3 has 13 amino acids. CDR1 and CDR2 from the germline V gene are MDHEN and SYDVKM. CDR3 nucleotide sequence: TGTGCCAGCAGTTTTCGGACTGAGTATGGCTACACCTTC. It translates to CASSFRTEYGYTF.

Comments on this clone: At one end, the junction sequence differs from germline, possibly due to a read error. V and J are TRBV27 and TRBJ1-2; 9 bases fit TRBD1. The CDR3 length is 14 residues. Germline CDR1 and CDR2: MNHEY and SMNVEV (reference sequence). The CDR3 nucleotides read TGTGCCAGCGGGCAAGGACAGGGGACGTATGGCTACCCCTTC. Its translation: CASGQGQGTYGYPF.

The table lists this clone with a few counts. The CDR3 DNA is TGCGCCAGCAGCCCAGGGACAGGGAACACCGGGGAGCTGTTTTTT. This sequence encodes CASSPGTGNTGELFF. The chain recombines TRBV5-1 with TRBJ2-2; 8 nucleotides line up with TRBD1. The CDR3 runs 15 residues. The germline gives CDR1 SGHRS, CDR2 YFSETQ. Losses at the gene ends were 4 bases for V and 1 base for J; bases not matched to a gene: 3.

V and J are TRBV6-5 and TRBJ2-5; 9 bases line up with TRBD2. Per the germline V gene, CDR1 is MNHEY and CDR2 is SVGAGI. The V gene end was trimmed by 2 bases and the J gene end by 3 bases; junction bases not matched to a gene: 4. The CDR3 spans 15 residues. The CDR3 nucleotides are TGTGCCAGCAGTTACCCAAAGCGGGGGGAAGAGACCCAGTACTTC. Translated: CASSYPKRGEETQYF.

This clone was picked up one time. V usage is TRBV2 and J usage is TRBJ1-2; D is possibly TRBD1 (5 bases). CDR3 length equals 16 residues. The V gene's germline CDR1 is SNHLY and CDR2 FYNNEI. V was shortened by 10 bases and J by 0 bases, with 21 bases between the two germline ends. CDR3 coding DNA: TGTGCCACCCGAAAAGGGGCCGCGATAACTAACTATGGCTACACCTTC. Translating it yields CATRKGAAITNYGYTF.

The chain carries TRBV6-4 and TRBJ2-7, with a possible D match to TRBD1 (5 bases). Germline loops: CDR1 MRHNA, CDR2 SNTAGT. Trimming cost V 3 bases and J 8 bases, with 14 bases left between them. The CDR3 totals 13 residues. The CDR3 DNA reads as TGTGCCAGCAGTGAAACAGGAGCTACGCAGCAGTACTTC. Protein product: CASSETGATQQYF.

This clone was observed a single time. The V call is TRBV5-1, the J call TRBJ2-7; perhaps TRBD2 as D (5 bases). Germline V gene data show CDR1 as SGHRS and CDR2 as YFSETQ. Deletions cut 0 bases from V and 7 bases from J, with 14 bases between. CDR3 length: 14 amino acids. The CDR3 here is CASSLDPGRGEQYF. The DNA of the CDR3 is TGCGCCAGCAGCTTGGACCCGGGTCGGGGAGAGCAGTACTTC.

This clone has more than one count but fewer than ten. The chain links TRBV6-5 to TRBJ1-1; D is unclear. The V gene lost 7 bases and the J gene lost 1 base, with 4 bases spanning the gap. This CDR3 is built from 11 residues. Per the germline V gene, CDR1 is MNHEY and CDR2 is SVGAGI. CDR3 DNA sequence: TGTGCCAGCACCGGGAACACTGAAGCTTTCTTT. Protein: CASTGNTEAFF.

The chain is built from TRBV6-6 and TRBJ2-2; 7 bases line up with TRBD1. Germline V gene lookup returns CDR1 MNHNY and CDR2 SVGAGI (reference sequence). V was clipped by 6 bases and J by 6 bases; unmatched bases: 4. This CDR3 is built from 13 residues. The CDR3, as DNA: TGTGCCAGCAGGGAACAGGGGCCCGGGGAGCTGTTTTTT. Translated: CASREQGPGELFF.

This sequence joins TRBV14 and TRBJ2-2, with D tentatively TRBD1 (6 bases). The CDR3 consists of 13 residues. Trimming cost V 4 bases and J 6 bases, with 9 bases left between them. Germline CDR1 and CDR2: SGHDN and FVKESK. The CDR3 DNA follows: TGTGCCAGCAGCCGACAGGTGGCCGGGGAGCTGTTTTTT. This translates into CASSRQVAGELFF.

The rearrangement uses TRBV28 and TRBJ2-7, with D possibly TRBD2 on 7 matching bases. The V end was cut by 7 bases, the J end by 4 bases, with 17 bases between. The CDR3 runs to 14 residues. Germline loops: CDR1 MDHEN, CDR2 SYDVKM. The CDR3 sequence is CASNPTRGGYEQYF. The CDR3, as DNA: TGTGCCAGCAACCCGACTAGGGGGGGGTACGAGCAGTACTTC. The full variable domain, its missing parts supplied by reference TRBV28 and TRBJ2-7, is DVKVTQSSRYLVKRTGEKVFLECVQDMDHENMFWYRQDPGLGLRLIYFSYDVKMKEKGDIPEGYSVSREKKERFSLILESASTNQTSMYLCASNPTRGGYEQYFGPGTRLTVT.

This chain uses TRBV7-3 with TRBJ2-5, with D tentatively TRBD1 (5 bases). CDR1 SGHTA and CDR2 FQGTGA come from the germline V gene. The CDR3 has 14 residues. V dropped 0 bases and J dropped 7 bases, with 12 bases sitting between them. The DNA for the CDR3 is TGTGCCAGCAGCTTAACTTCCGGGCAGGGGACCCAGTACTTC. Translating it yields CASSLTSGQGTQYF.

V usage is TRBV5-5 and J usage is TRBJ2-7; 7 bases match TRBD1. The J segment lost 5 bases and the V segment lost 4 bases, leaving 9 bases of the junction unmatched. Germline V CDR1 and CDR2: SGHKS, YYEKEE (reference sequence). This CDR3 comprises 14 residues. Written as DNA, the CDR3 is TGTGCCAGCAGCGGAACAGGGGAAGTTGACGAGCAGTACTTC. Residues: CASSGTGEVDEQYF.

The chain is built from TRBV30 and TRBJ2-1; 9 bases map to TRBD1. The J segment lost 5 bases and the V segment lost 0 bases, leaving 5 bases of the junction unmatched. Germline V gene sequence: CDR1 GTSNPN, CDR2 SVGIG (reference sequence). The CDR3 contains 15 residues. CDR3 in amino acids: CAWSVQGATNNEQFF. The CDR3 bases are TGTGCCTGGAGTGTACAGGGGGCGACGAACAATGAGCAGTTCTTC.

In this sample, this clone turned up a few times. This chain joins TRBV28 and TRBJ2-5; D remains unclear. Germline values: CDR1 MDHEN, CDR2 SYDVKM. This CDR3 comprises 12 residues. V lost 6 bases to trimming and J lost 0 bases, with 5 bases between them. The CDR3 DNA sequence: TGTGCCAGCAGCCCTTACCAAGAGACCCAGTACTTC. It yields the protein CASSPYQETQYF.

The rearrangement uses TRBV15 and TRBJ2-1; no clear D. V was clipped by 0 bases and J by 6 bases, with 6 bases between them. In germline, CDR1 is LNHNV, CDR2 YYDKDF (reference sequence). The CDR3 consists of 13 residues. The CDR3 is CATSRDEANEQFF. Here the CDR3 DNA reads TGTGCCACCAGCAGAGATGAGGCCAATGAGCAGTTCTTC.

This clone was seen a few times. This chain uses TRBV28 with TRBJ1-2; 9 nucleotides agree with TRBD1. CDR1 is MDHEN, CDR2 SYDVKM, per germline. With V trimmed by 5 bases and J by 4 bases, 8 bases remained unmatched. The CDR3 contains 15 residues. The CDR3 is CASSTLRGQGYGYTF. The CDR3 nucleotides read TGTGCCAGCAGTACTCTTAGGGGACAGGGCTATGGCTACACCTTC.

This clone came up a few times. The chain couples TRBV6-5 to TRBJ2-1; 7 bases fit TRBD1. After removal of 4 bases from V and 1 base from J, the junction contained 1 base not matched to a gene. The CDR3 contains 14 residues. CDR1 MNHEY and CDR2 SVGAGI come from the germline V gene. The CDR3 region has the DNA TGTGCCAGCAGTTGGGGACAGTCCTACAATGAGCAGTTCTTC. This gives the protein CASSWGQSYNEQFF.

The gene calls are TRBV6-4 and TRBJ2-3, with D uncertain. V lost 2 bases, J lost 2 bases, and 5 bases lay in between. This CDR3 region has 13 residues. In germline, CDR1 is MRHNA, CDR2 SNTAGT. This CDR3 reads CASSDTVTDTQYF. CDR3 DNA sequence: TGTGCCAGCAGTGACACTGTCACAGATACGCAGTATTTT.

The chain combines TRBV11-2 with TRBJ1-1; D remains ambiguous. With 5 bases removed from V and 10 bases from J, the gap between germline ends came to 20 bases. The CDR3 extends over 14 amino acids. CDR1 and CDR2 from the germline V gene are SGHAT and FQNNGV. CDR3 sequence reads: CASSLETGLSGAFF. Here the CDR3 DNA reads TGTGCCAGCAGCCTGGAGACGGGTCTTTCGGGAGCTTTCTTT. Full variable domain (outside the CDR3, taken from reference TRBV11-2 and TRBJ1-1): EAGVAQSPRYKIIEKRQSVAFWCNPISGHATLYWYQQILGQGPKLLIQFQNNGVVDDSQLPKDRFSAERLKGVDSTLKIQPAKLEDSAVYLCASSLETGLSGAFFGQGTRLTVV.

The CDR3 loop is CASSEMVAGTDTQYF. As DNA, the CDR3 is TGTGCCAGCAGTGAAATGGTCGCGGGCACAGATACGCAGTATTTT. The chain uses TRBV6-1 and TRBJ2-3; D is uncertain. V shed 2 bases and J shed 1 base, with 10 bases lying between them. The CDR3 sequence is 15 residues long. CDR1 MNHNS and CDR2 SASEGT come from the germline V gene.

This chain links TRBV6-5 with TRBJ2-7; a weak D match, TRBD1 (6 bases). CDR3 length equals 15 residues. Germline assignment: CDR1 MNHEY and CDR2 SVGAGI. Trimming pared 2 bases from V and 1 base from J, leaving 12 bases between. The CDR3 loop is CASSYRETGSYEQYF. The CDR3 coding sequence is TGTGCCAGCAGTTACAGAGAGACAGGATCCTACGAGCAGTACTTC.

V is TRBV25-1 and J is TRBJ2-3; TRBD1 matches at 11 bases. The CDR3 consists of 15 residues. Losses at the gene ends were 1 base for V and 4 bases for J; bases not matched to a gene: 1. The germline CDR1 and CDR2 sequences are MGHDK and SYGVNS. The CDR3 sequence: CASSEWTGGPDTQYF. As DNA, the CDR3 is TGTGCCAGCAGTGAATGGACAGGGGGCCCAGATACGCAGTATTTT.

The table lists this clone with a few counts. DNA for the CDR3: TGTGCCACCCAGCGGGGGGGCGGGGGGGAGCTGTTTTTT. It translates to CATQRGGGGELFF. This chain joins TRBV27 and TRBJ2-2; 10 nucleotides line up with TRBD2. CDR1 is MNHEY, CDR2 SMNVEV, per germline (reference sequence). This CDR3 has 13 residues. J was trimmed by 8 bases and V by 10 bases; bases with no gene match: 7.

This clone was picked up one time. The chain employs TRBV5-6 and TRBJ1-2; 7 bases are a match to TRBD1. Germline V gene sequence: CDR1 SGHDT, CDR2 YYEEEE. Trimming removed 2 bases from V and 4 bases from J; junction bases left unmatched: 8. The CDR3 has 15 residues. CDR3 in DNA: TGTGCCAGCAGCTTACAGGGGTTAACTCCCTATGGCTACACCTTC. Translation gives CASSLQGLTPYGYTF.

V gene TRBV4-3 combines with J gene TRBJ2-7; tentative D call: TRBD1 (6 bases). Per germline, CDR1 LGHNA and CDR2 YSLEER. CDR3 length equals 15 residues. V lost 2 bases and J 6 bases, leaving 17 bases between the germline ends. As DNA, the CDR3 is TGCGCCAGCAGCCAACGTGGTGTGGGGGCAGGCGAGCAGTACTTC. This gives the protein CASSQRGVGAGEQYF.

This clone came up a few times. The V call is TRBV2, the J call TRBJ2-2, with 9 bases fitting TRBD1. In germline, CDR1 is SNHLY, CDR2 FYNNEI. Trimming removed 4 bases from V and 4 bases from J; junction bases left unmatched: 1. The CDR3 runs 14 residues. Here the CDR3 reads CASSGGQGTGELFF. CDR3 nucleotides: TGTGCCAGCAGTGGGGGACAGGGCACCGGGGAGCTGTTTTTT.